This T cell receptor beta chain was identified during a study of shared clonotypes between healthy human individuals. Germline loops: CDR1 SGHVS, CDR2 FQNEAQ. CDR3 length equals 13 residues. Trimming removed 3 bases from V and 16 bases from J, with 19 bases in between. The method was immunoSEQ multiplex PCR; TCRdb's version includes in-frame clones alone and lacks a portion of them. The sample has 950,000 to 1,100,000 clones, around 78% seen once. Sequencing used memory CD4+ T cells from PBMCs. Regarding subset: CD45RA-negative fraction. The TCR was taken from a young man in good health. Some clones in this sample may be carry-over from other donors' samples. The V gene is TRBV7-8, the J gene TRBJ2-1, with D possibly TRBD2 on 6 matching bases. The CDR3 DNA is TGTGCCAGCAGCTTGGCTTCCGGGACTTGGCAATTCTTC. Amino acid sequence: CASSLASGTWQFF.